The 2 T cell receptor beta chains presented below share a single source sample, sequenced in a study of blood T cell repertoires in COVID-19. Assay: immunoSEQ multiplex PCR; the TCRdb copy retains only in-frame clones and omits some. This sample has 130,000 to 150,000 clones, with around 81% found just once. Sequenced sample: peripheral blood. The receptor source for this set is a human donor with acute or convalescent COVID-19. The donor label of this sample is uncertain.

A few counts support this clone. The V call is TRBV19, the J call TRBJ2-1; D might be TRBD2 (7 bases). Looked up from germline, CDR1 is LNHDA and CDR2 is SQIVND (reference sequence). The CDR3 totals 14 residues. The V end lost 4 bases, the J end lost 7 bases, and 14 bases lay between the germline ends. Written as DNA, the CDR3 is TGTGCCAGTAGTACCGGGGGGCTGAGAAATGAGCAGTTCTTC. It encodes CASSTGGLRNEQFF.

The chain carries TRBV5-1 and TRBJ1-6; 7 bases match TRBD1. J was trimmed by 10 bases and V by 0 bases; bases with no gene match: 10. CDR1 is SGHRS, CDR2 YFSETQ, per germline. The CDR3 extends over 16 amino acids. CDR3 in DNA: TGCGCCAGCAGCTTGGAGCCAGGGGGTGGTAGATCACCCCTCCACTTT. This gives the protein CASSLEPGGGRSPLHF.